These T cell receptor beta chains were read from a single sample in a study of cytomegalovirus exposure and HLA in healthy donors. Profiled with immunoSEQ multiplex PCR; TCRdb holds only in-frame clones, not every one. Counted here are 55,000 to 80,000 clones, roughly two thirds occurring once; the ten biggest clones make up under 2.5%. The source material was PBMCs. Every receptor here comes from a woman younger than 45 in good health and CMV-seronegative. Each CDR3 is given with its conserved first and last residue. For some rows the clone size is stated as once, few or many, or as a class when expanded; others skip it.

CASSRGDTQYF TRBV6-6 few
CASSLLRAPDRVNYGYTF TRBV5-4 few
CASSIVSPGLAGGQETQYF TRBV19 .
CASSRGYSNQPQHF TRBV7-2 .
CASSYSLNTGELFF TRBV6-6 few
CASSLARGRVAKNIQYF TRBV11-1 .
CASSLEGQIYGYTF TRBV7-2 many
CASRGDSPNGYTF TRBV6-5 .
CASSLVGLVGTDTQYF TRBV5-1 .
CASSPPTYRDRGRNLNTEAFF TRBV19 .
CASSPGQPPTYEQYF TRBV5-1 .
CAWSTPPAGVTDTQYF TRBV30 .
CASSGETEAFF TRBV18 .
CASSLSEETQYF TRBV7-2 .
CASSQDMMNTEAFF TRBV4-3 few
CASSLVGAYEQYF TRBV11-1 .
CSARDPLIF TRBV20-1 .
CAGSQGYYFSTDTQYF TRBV30 .
CASSYSQGFQPQHF TRBV6-5 few
CASSQEAAGINYGYTF TRBV5-4 .
CASSLDSYYTEAFF TRBV5-1 .
CASSVGLAGGLYEQYF TRBV9 .
CASSYDNGHYGYTF TRBV6-5 .
CASSQGGLAGGPGNEQFF TRBV4-1 .
CASRSFHEQFF TRBV6-1 .
CASSQDFAGLGYTF TRBV14 few
CASSARGETQYF TRBV7-6 few
CASSLGAAPNYGYTF TRBV5-6 .
CASRTVGYERYF TRBV28 .
CASFWDRGTEAFF TRBV6-5 few
CASSPSDRDYNEQFF TRBV18 .
CASSGQGGAGNTIYF TRBV2 few
CASSFDSRLGNQPQHF TRBV7-2 .
CASSLGVGANTEAFF TRBV11-3 .
CASSSREGDRGAVF TRBV27 few
CASSSLTGGNTIYF TRBV5-6 .
CASRTGLANYGYTF TRBV28 .
CASSYTGLVAGNTIYF TRBV5-4 few
CASSRQGGNSPLHF TRBV27 .